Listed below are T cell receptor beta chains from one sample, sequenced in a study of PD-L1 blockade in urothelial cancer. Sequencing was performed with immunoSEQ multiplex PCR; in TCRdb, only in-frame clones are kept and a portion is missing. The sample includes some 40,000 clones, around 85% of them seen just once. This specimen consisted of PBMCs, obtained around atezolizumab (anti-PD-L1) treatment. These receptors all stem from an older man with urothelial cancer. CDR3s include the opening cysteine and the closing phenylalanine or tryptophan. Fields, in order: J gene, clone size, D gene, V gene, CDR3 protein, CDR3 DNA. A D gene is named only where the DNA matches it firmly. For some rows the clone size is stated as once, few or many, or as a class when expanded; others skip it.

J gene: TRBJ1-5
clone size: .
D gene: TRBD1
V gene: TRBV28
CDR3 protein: CASSPLRTGTANQPQHF
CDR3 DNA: TGTGCCAGCAGTCCTCTAAGGACAGGGACGGCTAATCAGCCCCAGCATTTT

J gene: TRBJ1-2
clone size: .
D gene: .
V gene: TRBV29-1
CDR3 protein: CSVGQGPNYGYTF
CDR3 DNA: TGCAGCGTTGGGCAGGGGCCTAACTATGGCTACACCTTC

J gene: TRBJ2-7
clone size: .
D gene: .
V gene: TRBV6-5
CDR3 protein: CASRYEPGSYEQYF
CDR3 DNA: TGTGCCAGCAGGTACGAGCCAGGGTCCTACGAGCAGTACTTC

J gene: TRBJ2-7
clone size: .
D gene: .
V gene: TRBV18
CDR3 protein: CASSPIGGALDEQYF
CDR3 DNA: TGTGCCAGCTCCCCAATAGGAGGAGCTTTGGACGAGCAGTACTTC

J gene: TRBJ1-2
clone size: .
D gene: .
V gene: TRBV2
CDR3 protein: CASSEATTDSGYTF
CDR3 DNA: TGTGCCAGCAGTGAAGCGACGACAGACAGTGGCTACACCTTC

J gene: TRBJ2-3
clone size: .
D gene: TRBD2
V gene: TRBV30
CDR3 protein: CAWSGSSGSPDTQYF
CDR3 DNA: TGTGCCTGGAGTGGGTCGAGCGGGAGTCCAGATACGCAGTATTTT

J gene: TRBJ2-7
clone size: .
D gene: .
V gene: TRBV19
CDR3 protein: CASSRSGTRGEQYF
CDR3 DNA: TGTGCCAGTAGTAGAAGCGGGACAAGGGGTGAGCAGTACTTC

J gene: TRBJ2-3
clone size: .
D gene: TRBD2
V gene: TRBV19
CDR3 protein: CASQRESGGGPDTQYF
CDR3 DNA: TGTGCCAGTCAGAGAGAAAGCGGGGGAGGGCCCGATACGCAGTATTTT

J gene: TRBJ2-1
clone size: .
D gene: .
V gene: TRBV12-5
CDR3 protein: CASGLGESYNEQFF
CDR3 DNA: TGTGCTAGTGGTTTGGGGGAGTCCTACAATGAGCAGTTCTTC

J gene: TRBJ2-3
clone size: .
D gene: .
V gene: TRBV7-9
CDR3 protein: CASSSRRIAATDTQYF
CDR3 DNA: TGTGCCAGCAGCTCCCGGAGGATAGCGGCTACAGATACGCAGTATTTT

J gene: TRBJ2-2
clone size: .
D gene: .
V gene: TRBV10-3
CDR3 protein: CAISGSGRGELFF
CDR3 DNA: TGTGCCATCAGTGGTTCGGGTCGCGGGGAGCTGTTTTTT

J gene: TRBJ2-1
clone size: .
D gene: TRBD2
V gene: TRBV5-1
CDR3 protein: CASSPLTSGSGHEQFF
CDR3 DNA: TGCGCCAGCAGCCCGTTGACTAGCGGGAGCGGGCATGAGCAGTTCTTC

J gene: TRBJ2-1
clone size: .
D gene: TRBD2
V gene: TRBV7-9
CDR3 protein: CASGLAGNNEQFF
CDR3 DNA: TGTGCCAGCGGACTAGCGGGGAACAATGAGCAGTTCTTC

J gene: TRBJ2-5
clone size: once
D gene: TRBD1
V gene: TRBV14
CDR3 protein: CASSPSGQGAETQYF
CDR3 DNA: TGTGCCAGCAGCCCTTCGGGACAGGGGGCAGAGACCCAGTACTTC

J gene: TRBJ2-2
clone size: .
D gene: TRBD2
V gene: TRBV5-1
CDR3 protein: CASSLSGTNTGELFF
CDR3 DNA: TGCGCCAGCAGCTTGAGCGGGACGAACACCGGGGAGCTGTTTTTT

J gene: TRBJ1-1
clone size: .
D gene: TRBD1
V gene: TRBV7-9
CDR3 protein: CASSLRRQGAGNTEAFF
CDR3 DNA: TGTGCCAGCAGCTTAAGGCGACAGGGGGCCGGGAACACTGAAGCTTTCTTT